This T cell receptor (beta chain) comes out of a study of PD-L1 blockade in urothelial cancer (dated 2017 in TCRdb). In the study overall: Every patient began therapy in about 2014 and was given atezolizumab 1,200 mg intravenously every 3 weeks. Pretreatment tumor samples and matched peripheral blood, collected serially before and after atezolizumab treatment, underwent TCR sequencing. Several patients reached durable clinical benefit, while 20 to 25 patients did not. Blood samples gave a median of about 130,000 T cells and approximately 80,000 unique TCRs, with a median clonality of around 0.08. About 90% of the 29 patients were identified as males with urothelial cancer of bladder origin, and a prior smoking history was reported by 18 of 29 patients. Somatic, immune and clinical correlates of response to PD-L1 blockade with atezolizumab in urothelial cancer were the focus of an exploratory multi-omic analysis. Durable clinical benefit meant progression-free survival longer than 6 months, and TCR features were also tested against progression-free and overall survival. Blood samples were analyzed 3 weeks after the start of treatment (second dose) and 6 weeks after the start of treatment. Whole exome sequencing and RNA sequencing of pretreatment tumors were performed alongside TCR sequencing in the same patients. Approximately 29 patients had pretreatment blood TCR-seq, about 25 had at least one posttreatment blood collection, and about 25 had tumor TCR-seq. An ECOG performance status of 0 or 1 was recorded for the patients, and 0 to 3 prior chemotherapy regimens had been received by the patients.

General conclusions and limits of the study: Improved progression-free and overall survival was associated with having pretreatment peripheral blood TCR clonality below the median. Patients with durable benefit showed greater expansion of tumor-associated TCR clones in peripheral blood 3 weeks after starting treatment (n ≈ 21, p = 0.022). Small sample size (n ≈ 29) and many exploratory analyses mean the results are intended to be hypothesis-generating.

The sample's time point label, in plain terms: pretreatment peripheral blood. A cohort of 30 or so patients with locally advanced or metastatic urothelial carcinoma, treated at Memorial Sloan Kettering on a trial protocol, was included. Peripheral blood mononuclear cells were collected pretreatment and during treatment, with between 1 and 8 total time points obtained per patient. The Qiagen DNeasy Blood extraction kit was used to purify genomic DNA from total PBMCs and tumor samples. Collected pretreatment and during treatment, PBMCs were isolated and stored as previously described. Each PCR received spiked-in synthetic TCR analog templates so that absolute template abundance could be estimated from read counts. TCRbeta CDR3 regions were amplified from genomic DNA with bias-controlled V and J gene primers using the immunoSEQ assay. Rearranged TCRbeta segments were sequenced at approximately 20X coverage. The paper's processing steps were these. Clustering was used to correct sequencing errors, and CDR3s were annotated against IMGT to assign V, D and J genes. Out-of-frame and stop-codon sequences were excluded, and only productive TCRbeta rearrangements were used in downstream analyses. To compute clonality, Shannon entropy was normalized by the log of the number of unique productive sequences and then subtracted from one. Fisher's exact test with Benjamini-Hochberg correction, at a threshold of adjusted p below 0.01, was used to find clones that differed between time points or between blood and tumor. The clones in this table, taken by TCRdb from immuneACCESS, are in-frame only. Not every clone is retained; where verified, under half of the shortfall comes from an unresolved V gene, and the cause of the rest is unknown. The V and J calls and clone size were taken over from that table, and D and trimming were inferred from the DNA. This sample holds tens of thousands of clones; around 81% were observed only once. 3.2% of the sample is in the top ten clones.

Reading from cysteine to phenylalanine, the CDR3 counts 13 amino acids. CDR3 DNA is the only sequence kept; it has 39 bases, read in frame from the first base. After removal of 2 bases from V and 10 bases from J, the junction retains 7 bases not matched to a gene. For CDR1 and CDR2, the germline V gene lists MGHRA and YSYEKL. About this clone itself: The antigen it binds to is not known. No base quality information exists; no much larger clone differs at one position.

The source of this sequence is a man between 65 and 79 years old with urothelial cancer. The chain is made from TRBV4-1 and TRBJ1-1; TRBD1 agrees with 7 junctional bases. This material consisted of PBMCs, taken around atezolizumab (anti-PD-L1) treatment. The nucleotides are TGCGCCAGCAGCCAACCAGACAGGGATGCAGCTTTCTTT. Its coded protein is CASSQPDRDAAFF.